This T cell receptor (beta chain) was documented in a study of blood T cell repertoires in COVID-19. Study overall: Both acute and convalescent COVID-19 samples were obtained from the United States, Italy and Spain. The cDNA or gDNA used as material had been derived from T cells, B-cell-depleted T cells, or PBMCs.

Methods used by the authors: Estimation of nucleated cell counts was performed using reference gene primer amplification. TCRdb's copy holds only in-frame clones and misses some; the assay was immunoSEQ multiplex PCR. The D gene and trimming were derived from the DNA, and the V and J assignments and clone size from that table. The table records approximately 380,000 clones, about 85% of them present only once. Germline CDR1 SGHRS, CDR2 YFSETQ. The V gene lost 5 bases and the J gene lost 2 bases, with 14 bases spanning the gap. This CDR3 is built from 14 residues. This clonotype was obtained from a woman younger than 35 with acute or convalescent COVID-19. V gene TRBV5-1 combines with J gene TRBJ2-7, with D possibly TRBD1 on 8 matching bases. What was sequenced was peripheral blood. As DNA, the CDR3 is TGCGCCAGCAGTTCAGCGGGACAGGCCTACGAGCAGTACTTC. It yields the protein CASSSAGQAYEQYF.